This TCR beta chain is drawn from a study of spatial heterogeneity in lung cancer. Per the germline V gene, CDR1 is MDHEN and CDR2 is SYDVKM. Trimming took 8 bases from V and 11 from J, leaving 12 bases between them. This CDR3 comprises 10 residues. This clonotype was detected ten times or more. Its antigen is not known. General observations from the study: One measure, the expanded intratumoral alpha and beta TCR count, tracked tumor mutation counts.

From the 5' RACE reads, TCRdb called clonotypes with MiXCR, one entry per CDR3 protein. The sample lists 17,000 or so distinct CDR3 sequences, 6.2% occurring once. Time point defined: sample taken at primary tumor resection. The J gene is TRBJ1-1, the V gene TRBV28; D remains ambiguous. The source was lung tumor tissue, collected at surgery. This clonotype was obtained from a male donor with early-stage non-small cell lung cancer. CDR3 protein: CASGSPRAFF. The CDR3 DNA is TGTGCCAGCGGATCGCCCCGGGCTTTCTTT.